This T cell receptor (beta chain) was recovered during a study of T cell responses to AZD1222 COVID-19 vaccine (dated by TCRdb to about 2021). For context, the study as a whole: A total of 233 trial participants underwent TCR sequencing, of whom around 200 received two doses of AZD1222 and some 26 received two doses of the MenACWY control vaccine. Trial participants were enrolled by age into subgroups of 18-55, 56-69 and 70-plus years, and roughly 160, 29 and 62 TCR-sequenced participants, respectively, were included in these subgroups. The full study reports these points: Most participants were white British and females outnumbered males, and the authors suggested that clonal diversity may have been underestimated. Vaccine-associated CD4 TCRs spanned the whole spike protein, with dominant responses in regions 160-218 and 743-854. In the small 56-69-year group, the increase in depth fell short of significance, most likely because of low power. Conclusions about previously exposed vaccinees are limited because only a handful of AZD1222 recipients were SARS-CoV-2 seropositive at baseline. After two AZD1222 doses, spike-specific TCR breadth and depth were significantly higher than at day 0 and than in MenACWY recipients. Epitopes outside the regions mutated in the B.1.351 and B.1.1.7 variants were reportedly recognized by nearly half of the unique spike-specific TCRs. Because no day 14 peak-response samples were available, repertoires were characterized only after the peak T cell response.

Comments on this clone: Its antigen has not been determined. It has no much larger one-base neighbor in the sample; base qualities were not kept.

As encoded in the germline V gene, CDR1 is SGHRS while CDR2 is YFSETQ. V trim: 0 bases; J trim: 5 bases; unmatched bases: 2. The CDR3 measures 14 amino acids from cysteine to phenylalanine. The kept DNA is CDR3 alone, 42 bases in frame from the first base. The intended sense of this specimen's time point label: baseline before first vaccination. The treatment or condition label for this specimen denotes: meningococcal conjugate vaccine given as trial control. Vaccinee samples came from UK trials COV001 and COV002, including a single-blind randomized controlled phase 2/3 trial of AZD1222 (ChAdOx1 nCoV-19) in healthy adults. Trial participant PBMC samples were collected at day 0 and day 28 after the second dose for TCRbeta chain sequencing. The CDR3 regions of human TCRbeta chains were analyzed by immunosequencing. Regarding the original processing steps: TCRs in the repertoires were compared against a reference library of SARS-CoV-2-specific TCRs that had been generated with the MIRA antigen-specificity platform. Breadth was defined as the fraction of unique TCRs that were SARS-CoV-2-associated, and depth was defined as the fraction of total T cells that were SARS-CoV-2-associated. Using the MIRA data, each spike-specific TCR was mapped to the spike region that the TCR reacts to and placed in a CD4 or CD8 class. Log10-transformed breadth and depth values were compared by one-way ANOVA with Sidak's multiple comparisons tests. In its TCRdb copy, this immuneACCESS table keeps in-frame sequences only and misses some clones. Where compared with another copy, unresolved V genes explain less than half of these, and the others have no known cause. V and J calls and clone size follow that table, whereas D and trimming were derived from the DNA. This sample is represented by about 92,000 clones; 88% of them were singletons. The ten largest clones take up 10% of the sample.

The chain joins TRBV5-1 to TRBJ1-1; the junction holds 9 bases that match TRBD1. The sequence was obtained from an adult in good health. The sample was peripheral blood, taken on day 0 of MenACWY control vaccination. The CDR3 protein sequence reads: CASSLGQGETEAFF. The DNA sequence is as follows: TGCGCCAGCAGCTTGGGACAGGGGGAGACTGAAGCTTTCTTT. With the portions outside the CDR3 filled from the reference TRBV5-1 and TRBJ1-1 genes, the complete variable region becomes KAGVTQTPRYLIKTRGQQVTLSCSPISGHRSVSWYQQTPGQGLQFLFEYFSETQRNKGNFPGRFSGRQFSNSRSEMNVSTLELGDSALYLCASSLGQGETEAFFGQGTRLTVV.